Included here is one T cell receptor (beta chain) sequence, with context. Its antigen is unknown. There are no base qualities to consult, and no much larger clone falls within one base. The source of the sample is a study of immune cell composition in non-small cell lung cancer (dated by TCRdb to between 2016 and 2019). At the level of the whole study: Histologic subtype, mostly lung adenocarcinoma or squamous cell carcinoma, was determined with H&E together with p63, CK5, Napsin A and TTF-1 immunohistochemistry. TCR-beta sequencing (Adaptive Biotechnologies) was performed on about 35 paired NSCLC tumour and non-adjacent lung specimens plus 26 tumour-only specimens. Supplementary cohort #1, 9 to 10 lung adenocarcinoma cases, had paired tumour/lung TCR-beta sequencing and TIL populations generated to assess tumour reactivity. A handful of tumour specimens with TCR-beta data were rare histological subtypes and were excluded from the subtype comparisons. Results and caveats for the whole study, not just this receptor: The reactivity cohort included only approximately 11 cases, and whether tumour-reactive clones share sequences with the dominant in vivo tumour-associated clones was not shown. Across under 11 adenocarcinoma cases, TIL tumour reactivity correlated strongly with maximal tumour-associated clone frequency but not with overall clonality. Tumour-associated clones >0.5% occurred in nearly half of NSCLC cases: around 36% of adenocarcinomas versus roughly 68% of squamous carcinomas. Smoking pack-years did not significantly correlate with tumour TCR-beta clonality.

Spanning cysteine to phenylalanine, the CDR3 consists of 15 amino acids. The sequence is cut down to CDR3 DNA, 45 bases in frame from base 1. The germline V gene provides CDR1 LGHNA and CDR2 YSLEER. After removal of 5 bases from V and 0 bases from J, the junction retains 1 base not matched to a gene. TCR-beta CDR3 regions were amplified from genomic DNA by a two-step multiplex PCR, with the second step adding Illumina-compatible adaptors. As a commercial immunoSEQ service, TCR-beta immunosequencing was carried out on an Illumina platform. The authors' analysis ran thus. Repertoires were described by productive clonality and by Top 10 Clones, which is the percentage of T-cell templates coming from the ten most frequent sequences. Productive clonality ranged from 0 to 1, with 1 indicating a monoclonal population. Tumour-associated clones, identified using log10 scatter plots, were defined as sequences that made up at least 0.1% of tumour T-cell templates and were not found in the matched non-adjacent lung. Student's t-tests were used for two-group comparisons, ANOVA for comparisons across stages, and linear regression for relationships, with analyses done in GraphPad Prism7 and R. The source is immuneACCESS, and TCRdb retained only in-frame sequences with V and J called. Part of the clones is not carried over; for the studies checked, unresolved V genes explain less than half of this, and the remainder is unexplained. V and J calls and clone size are as listed in that table; D and trimming were resolved from the DNA. The sample profile shows some 6,000 clones; over 55% of them were found once. The ten largest clones capture around 5.8% of the sample.

Non-adjacent lung tissue from the same patient, taken as far from the tumour as possible and at least 3 cm away, was used for the normal lung samples. Frozen aliquots of unsorted single-cell suspensions were used for genomic DNA extraction with the QIAamp DNA kit. Tissues were received within 2 hours of resection and were immediately processed into single-cell suspensions. Tissue was mechanically dissociated and enzymatically digested with DNase I, collagenase I and hyaluronidase for approximately 31 minutes at 37 °C, then filtered and RBC-lysed. The rearranged segments are TRBV4-3 and TRBJ2-1; 10 nucleotides in the junction match TRBD1. Sequencing was carried out using non-adjacent lung tissue. The sequence derives from a human donor with non-small cell lung cancer. The nucleotide sequence reads as follows: TGCGCCAGCAGCTGGACAGGGGGCTCCTACAATGAGCAGTTCTTC. This encodes CASSWTGGSYNEQFF.